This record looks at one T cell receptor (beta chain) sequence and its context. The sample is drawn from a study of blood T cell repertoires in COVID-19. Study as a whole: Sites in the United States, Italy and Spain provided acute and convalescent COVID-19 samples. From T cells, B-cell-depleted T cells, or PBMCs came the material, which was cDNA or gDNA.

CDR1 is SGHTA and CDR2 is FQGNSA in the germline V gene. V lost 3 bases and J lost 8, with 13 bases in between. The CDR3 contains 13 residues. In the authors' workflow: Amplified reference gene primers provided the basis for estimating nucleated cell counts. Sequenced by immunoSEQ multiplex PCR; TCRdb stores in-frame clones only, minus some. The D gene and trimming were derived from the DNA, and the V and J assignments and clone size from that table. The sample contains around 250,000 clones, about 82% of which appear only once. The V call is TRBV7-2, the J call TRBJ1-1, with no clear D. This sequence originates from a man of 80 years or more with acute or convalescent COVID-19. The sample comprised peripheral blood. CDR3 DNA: TGTGCCAGCAGCTTGGATGGTCGGAGGGAAGCTTTCTTT. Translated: CASSLDGRREAFF.